This TCR beta chain was identified in a study of CD8 T cells in ankylosing spondylitis. V shed 7 bases and J shed 1 base, with 18 bases lying between them. The CDR3 length is 16 residues. Germline assignment: CDR1 MNHNS and CDR2 SASEGT. This clonotype was counted a few times. Its antigen remains unknown. Study findings and constraints: Reports of some motif variants in reactive arthritis synovial fluid and blood predate this one. Disease-linked clones were found to be CD8+ and relatively rare in peripheral blood.

For TCR beta, libraries came from quantitative 5'-RACE with molecular barcodes. TCRdb re-analysed the 5' RACE reads in MiXCR, keeping a single row per CDR3 protein. The sample consists of around 180,000 distinct CDR3 sequences, around 13% of them appearing once. The TCR comes from a female donor with ankylosing spondylitis or in good health (not recorded which). Material for sequencing was blood, either unsorted or a sorted T cell fraction (not recorded which). The rearrangement joins TRBV6-1 to TRBJ2-3; D might be TRBD2 (7 bases). CDR3 sequence (DNA): TGTGCCAGCACCTCACGGGGGGCGGGGGGCACAGATACGCAGTATTTT. This sequence encodes CASTSRGAGGTDTQYF.